The following is a TCR beta chain sequence with its context. This entry is derived from a study of control samples from healthy donors and cancer patients. The protocol was immunoSEQ multiplex PCR, while the TCRdb copy is restricted to in-frame clones and leaves out a portion. The sample records over 25,000 clones, about 86% being singletons. The V segment lost 2 bases and the J segment 7 bases; nucleotides outside the gene matches: 1. The CDR3 covers 14 residues. Germline-derived CDR1 and CDR2 are MNHEY and SMNVEV (reference sequence). This receptor was obtained from a woman between 35 and 50 years old with lung cancer. V gene TRBV27 combines with J gene TRBJ1-6; 8 nucleotides line up with TRBD1. What was sequenced was PBMCs. The CDR3, as DNA: TGTGCCAGCAGTTTACGGGACAGGAATTCACCCCTCCACTTT. Encoded protein: CASSLRDRNSPLHF.